This T cell receptor beta chain originates from a study of spatial heterogeneity in lung cancer. Stated time point: sample taken at primary tumor resection. The donor group consisted of around 77 patients who had untreated, early-stage non-small cell lung cancer. Whole RNA from tumor, nontumor lung or frozen PBMC was sequenced unsorted. Study findings and constraints: Counts of expanded alpha and beta TCRs within tumors tracked the tumor nonsynonymous mutation count.

As concerns this clonotype: Its target is unknown.

Germline V gene sequence: CDR1 DFQATT, CDR2 SNEGSKA (reference sequence). The ends lost 3 bases at V and 4 bases at J; junction bases unmatched: 7. The CDR3 contains 16 residues. TCRdb passed the 5' RACE reads through MiXCR, listing each CDR3 protein once. The sample has a few thousand distinct CDR3 sequences; 27% are singletons. This sequence joins TRBV20-1 and TRBJ2-3; 13 bases align to TRBD2. This clonotype originated in a male donor with early-stage non-small cell lung cancer. This material consisted of lung tumor tissue, taken at surgery. CDR3 bases: TGCAGTGCTAGGAAGAGGACTAGCGGGAGCGCAGATACGCAGTATTTT. Translation: CSARKRTSGSADTQYF.